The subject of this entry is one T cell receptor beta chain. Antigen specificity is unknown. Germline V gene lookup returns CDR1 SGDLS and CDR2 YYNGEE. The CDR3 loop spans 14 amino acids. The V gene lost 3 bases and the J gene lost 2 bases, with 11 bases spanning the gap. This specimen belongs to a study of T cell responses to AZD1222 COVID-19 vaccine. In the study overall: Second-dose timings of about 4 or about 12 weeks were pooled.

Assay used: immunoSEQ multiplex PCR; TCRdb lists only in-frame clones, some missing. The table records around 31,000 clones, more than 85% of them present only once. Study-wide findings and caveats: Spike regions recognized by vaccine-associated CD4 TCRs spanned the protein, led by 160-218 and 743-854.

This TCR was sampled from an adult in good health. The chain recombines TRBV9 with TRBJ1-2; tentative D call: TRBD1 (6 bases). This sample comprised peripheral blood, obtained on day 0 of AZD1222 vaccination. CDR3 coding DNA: TGTGCCAGCAGCGAGGGGGGACGGAACTATGGCTACACCTTC. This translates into CASSEGGRNYGYTF. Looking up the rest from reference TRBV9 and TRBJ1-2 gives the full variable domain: DSGVTQTPKHLITATGQRVTLRCSPRSGDLSVYWYQQSLDQGLQFLIQYYNGEERAKGNILERFSAQQFPDLHSELNLSSLELGDSALYFCASSEGGRNYGYTFGSGTRLTVV.